This section outlines one TCR beta chain sequence together with its context. This specimen comes from a study of blood T cell repertoires in COVID-19. In the study overall: Sample material is recorded as cDNA or gDNA derived from T cells, B-cell-depleted T cells, or PBMCs.

Original analysis: Amplification with reference gene primers provided the estimates of nucleated cell counts. Generated by immunoSEQ multiplex PCR, the TCRdb table keeps only in-frame clones and is missing some. V, J and clone size reflect that table, while D and trimming were determined from the DNA. The repertoire consists of about 100,000 clones, with around 85% occurring once and the leading ten covering 1.5% to 2%. The CDR3 has 15 residues. CDR1 and CDR2 (germline): MNHNS, SASEGT. The V and J ends lost 3 bases and 9 bases, in that order; junction bases with no gene match: 10. Sequenced sample: peripheral blood. The TCR was taken from a woman in her seventies with active or convalescent COVID-19. The rearrangement joins TRBV6-1 to TRBJ2-1, with 8 bases that match TRBD2. The chain's CDR3 is CASSERGALYVEQFF. The CDR3 nucleotides are TGTGCCAGCAGTGAGCGGGGGGCCTTGTATGTTGAGCAGTTCTTC.